The 22 T cell receptor beta chains listed next were all sequenced from one sample in a study of a mutant IDH1 vaccine in newly diagnosed glioma. Time point denoted: week 47, end of study. Doses comprised 300 ug of mutant IDH1 20-mer peptide each, plus topical imiquimod. TCRdb's copy holds only in-frame clones and misses some; the assay was immunoSEQ multiplex PCR. The sample has approximately 56,000 clones, 65% seen once. Antigens of these TCRs are unknown. Material: peripheral blood mononuclear cells (PBMCs), obtained from a glioma patient whose treatment included an IDH1 peptide vaccine. These TCRs come from a man aged 40-50 years with glioma. Some clones in this sample may be carry-over from other donors' samples.

This clone was detected only a few times. The chain is built from TRBV15 and TRBJ2-1; 10 bases map to TRBD2. The length of the CDR3 is 16 residues. V dropped 2 bases and J dropped 2; count of bases not matched to a gene: 3. Germline CDR1 and CDR2: LNHNV and YYDKDF (reference sequence). CDR3 bases: TGTGCCACCAGCAGACCTAGCGGGGGCACCTACAATGAGCAGTTCTTC. Translating it yields CATSRPSGGTYNEQFF.

The chain joins TRBV19 to TRBJ2-3, with D perhaps matching TRBD2 (7 bases). V was cut by 3 bases and J by 5 bases, with 21 bases left in between. Germline CDR1 reads LNHDA; CDR2 reads SQIVND (reference sequence). This CDR3 region has 17 residues. The CDR3: CASSILNREGERDTQYF. Written as DNA, the CDR3 is TGTGCCAGTAGTATTCTCAACAGGGAGGGGGAGCGAGATACGCAGTATTTT.

This clone was recorded a few times. The rearrangement joins TRBV4-2 to TRBJ1-2; D is undetermined. This CDR3 has 17 residues. The V gene lost 1 base and the J gene lost 4 bases, with 19 bases spanning the gap. CDR1 LGHNA and CDR2 YNFKEQ come from the germline V gene. CDR3 in amino acids: CASSQVLYPAGVYGYTF. Written as DNA, the CDR3 is TGTGCCAGCAGCCAAGTCCTCTATCCCGCAGGAGTCTATGGCTACACCTTC.

This sequence joins TRBV9 and TRBJ1-1, with D uncertain. The CDR3 extends over 15 amino acids. V was trimmed by 0 bases and J by 0 bases, leaving 9 bases between them. Germline CDR1 reads SGDLS; CDR2 reads YYNGEE. CDR3 nucleotide sequence: TGTGCCAGCAGCGTAGGGCCCGGGTTGAACACTGAAGCTTTCTTT. Translation: CASSVGPGLNTEAFF.

V is TRBV19 and J is TRBJ2-7; 12 bases match TRBD2. The CDR3 extends over 15 amino acids. Germline loops: CDR1 LNHDA, CDR2 SQIVND (reference sequence). V shed 5 bases, J shed 2 bases, and the junction held 4 bases outside the gene matches. Here the CDR3 reads CASSQLAGGTYEQYF. The CDR3 DNA reads as TGTGCCAGTAGTCAACTAGCGGGGGGAACCTACGAGCAGTACTTC.

V gene TRBV18 combines with J gene TRBJ1-2; D might be TRBD1 (5 bases). V gave up 2 bases and J gave up 10 bases, with 17 bases separating them. The CDR3 is 14 residues long. CDR1 is KGHSH, CDR2 LQKENI, per germline. CDR3 DNA: TGTGCCAGCTCACCAAGAGAGATGACAGCCGCCTACACCTTC. Translated: CASSPREMTAAYTF.

This chain links TRBV30 with TRBJ2-5; D may be TRBD1 (5 bases). Trimming pared 2 bases from V and 2 bases from J, leaving 21 bases between. Per the germline V gene, CDR1 is GTSNPN and CDR2 is SVGIG (reference sequence). The CDR3 is made up of 17 amino acids. The CDR3 loop is CAWSPPRAGNAQETQYF. In DNA form, the CDR3 reads TGTGCCTGGAGTCCACCTCGGGCAGGGAATGCTCAAGAGACCCAGTACTTC. Full variable domain (missing parts from reference TRBV30 and TRBJ2-5): SQTIHQWPATLVQPVGSPLSLECTVEGTSNPNLYWYRQAAGRGLQLLFYSVGIGQISSEVPQNLSASRPQDRQFILSSKKLLLSDSGFYLCAWSPPRAGNAQETQYFGPGTRLLVL.

This clone was found a few times. The rearrangement uses TRBV30 and TRBJ2-2, with D unresolved. Trimming left V 0 bases short and J 7 bases short, with 6 bases between. CDR3 length: 12 amino acids. CDR1 is GTSNPN, CDR2 SVGIG, per germline (reference sequence). CDR3 coding DNA: TGTGCCTGGAGTGTACGCGGCGGGGAGCTGTTTTTT. It yields the protein CAWSVRGGELFF.

This clone was counted only a few times. V and J are TRBV6-1 and TRBJ1-1; 7 bases are shared with TRBD1. The germline gives CDR1 MNHNS, CDR2 SASEGT. After removal of 1 base from V and 11 bases from J, the junction contained 4 bases not matched to a gene. This CDR3 region has 12 residues. For the CDR3, the DNA is TGTGCCAGCAGTGAAGAGGGGGCTAGGGCTTTCTTT. Its protein is CASSEEGARAFF.

V gene TRBV11-2 combines with J gene TRBJ1-1; no reliable D call. The CDR3 has 13 amino acids. Germline loops: CDR1 SGHAT, CDR2 FQNNGV. V was shortened by 2 bases and J by 1 base, with 5 bases between the two germline ends. The CDR3 nucleotides are TGTGCCAGCAGCTTATGGGGGAACACTGAAGCTTTCTTT. Its protein is CASSLWGNTEAFF. The full variable domain, with the rest looked up from reference TRBV11-2 and TRBJ1-1, is EAGVAQSPRYKIIEKRQSVAFWCNPISGHATLYWYQQILGQGPKLLIQFQNNGVVDDSQLPKDRFSAERLKGVDSTLKIQPAKLEDSAVYLCASSLWGNTEAFFGQGTRLTVV.

This rearrangement joins TRBV2 to TRBJ1-5, with D possibly matching TRBD1 (5 bases). The CDR3 is made up of 19 amino acids. Germline values: CDR1 SNHLY, CDR2 FYNNEI. V was cut by 0 bases and J by 4 bases, with 22 bases left in between. The CDR3 coding sequence is TGTGCCAGCAGTGAAGCGCTCGGCCCCCTCGGGGGTGAAAATCAGCCCCAGCATTTT. Translating gives CASSEALGPLGGENQPQHF.

The rearrangement uses TRBV4-1 and TRBJ2-3; D possibly matches TRBD1 or TRBD2 (5 bases each). The V gene's germline CDR1 is MGHRA and CDR2 YSYEKL. The V gene lost 0 bases and the J gene lost 3 bases, with 19 bases spanning the gap. This CDR3 region has 18 residues. CDR3 sequence: CASSQEPTGTVSTDTQYF. CDR3 coding DNA: TGCGCCAGCAGCCAAGAGCCCACGGGGACCGTTTCTACAGATACGCAGTATTTT.

This chain joins TRBV2 and TRBJ2-5; D is unresolved. With 4 bases removed from V and 1 base from J, the gap between germline ends came to 10 bases. The CDR3 runs 14 residues. Germline assignment: CDR1 SNHLY and CDR2 FYNNEI. CDR3 in DNA: TGTGCCAGCAGTGCGGTAGTTCCCCAAGAGACCCAGTACTTC. Its protein product is CASSAVVPQETQYF.

The V and J genes are TRBV6-1 and TRBJ1-1, with TRBD1 matching over 8 bases. Germline CDR1 and CDR2: MNHNS and SASEGT. The V and J ends lost 7 bases and 3 bases, in that order; junction bases with no gene match: 7. The CDR3 spans 14 residues. DNA for the CDR3: TGTGCCAGCACGCGGGACAGGAAAGACACTGAAGCTTTCTTT. It codes for CASTRDRKDTEAFF.

The CDR3 spells CASSQDPHRELFF. The CDR3 region has the DNA TGTGCCAGCAGCCAAGACCCCCACCGGGAGCTGTTTTTT. The chain recombines TRBV14 with TRBJ2-2; no clear D gene. Germline V CDR1 and CDR2: SGHDN, FVKESK. The CDR3 covers 13 residues. V lost 0 bases, J lost 9 bases, and 8 bases lay in between.

The chain has TRBV6-1 and TRBJ1-5, with 11 bases lining up with TRBD1. Germline lookup yields CDR1 MNHNS and CDR2 SASEGT. V trimming: 6 bases; J trimming: 6 bases; junction bases outside the gene matches: 7. CDR3 length equals 15 residues. The CDR3 bases are TGTGCCAGCAGCGGTGGGACAGGGGGTTTTCAGCCCCAGCATTTT. The encoded protein is CASSGGTGGFQPQHF.

This clone was seen a single time. The chain joins TRBV4-1 to TRBJ2-7, with TRBD1 as a possible D gene (5 bases). The CDR3 covers 15 residues. Looked up from germline, CDR1 is MGHRA and CDR2 is YSYEKL. V lost 0 bases, J lost 3 bases, and 12 bases lay in between. The CDR3 DNA is TGCGCCAGCAGCCAAGATTGGCAGGGTTACTACGAGCAGTACTTC. Its protein is CASSQDWQGYYEQYF.

The rearrangement links TRBV6-9 to TRBJ2-1; 9 bases match TRBD2. Germline loops: CDR1 MNHGY, CDR2 SVAAGI. CDR3 length: 15 amino acids. The V and J ends lost 2 bases and 7 bases, in that order; junction bases with no gene match: 6. CDR3 residues: CASSYRSGGPNEQFF. The CDR3 DNA sequence: TGTGCCAGCAGTTATAGGAGCGGGGGGCCTAATGAGCAGTTCTTC.

This clone was seen only a few times. This rearrangement joins TRBV21-1 to TRBJ2-1. TRBV21-1 is classified as a pseudogene. The CDR3 is 12 amino acids. CDR3 protein: CASRQGWNEQFF. CDR3 DNA sequence: TGTGCCAGCAGACAAGGTTGGAATGAGCAGTTCTTC.

This chain connects TRBV5-4 to TRBJ2-7; TRBD2 matches 10 bases. Germline CDR1 and CDR2: SGHNT and YYREEE (reference sequence). The CDR3 covers 16 residues. Unmatched junction bases numbered 8, after V lost 0 bases and J lost 5 bases. This chain's CDR3 is CASSLDPAGGPDEQYF. CDR3 DNA: TGTGCCAGCAGCTTGGATCCAGCGGGGGGGCCGGACGAGCAGTACTTC.

The chain employs TRBV30 and TRBJ1-2; D gene ambiguous. Germline V gene lookup returns CDR1 GTSNPN and CDR2 SVGIG (reference sequence). The V and J ends lost 1 base and 4 bases respectively, with 13 bases between them. CDR3 length: 14 residues. This CDR3 reads CAWSDGDPGYGYTF. In nucleotides, the CDR3 is TGTGCCTGGAGTGATGGAGACCCAGGCTATGGCTACACCTTC.

The chain employs TRBV5-1 and TRBJ1-6, with unresolved D. With 4 bases removed from V and 1 base from J, the gap between germline ends came to 15 bases. Germline V gene data show CDR1 as SGHRS and CDR2 as YFSETQ. The CDR3 totals 17 residues. The CDR3 DNA reads as TGCGCCAGCAGCCGCCAGAGTCTCCAATCCTATAATTCACCCCTCCACTTT. It specifies CASSRQSLQSYNSPLHF. The whole variable domain, remainder taken from reference TRBV5-1 and TRBJ1-6, is KAGVTQTPRYLIKTRGQQVTLSCSPISGHRSVSWYQQTPGQGLQFLFEYFSETQRNKGNFPGRFSGRQFSNSRSEMNVSTLELGDSALYLCASSRQSLQSYNSPLHFGNGTRLTVT.